This T cell receptor (beta chain) was observed in a study of Graves' ophthalmopathy and Graves' hyperthyroidism. Amplification of the TCR beta CDR3 regions used RNA transcripts (as template). Second-round multiplex PCR followed a first-round RT-PCR using HTBI primers. Using its own MiXCR run on the multiplex PCR reads, TCRdb lists one record per CDR3 protein. Of over 200,000 distinct CDR3 sequences in the sample, around 28% were seen once. CDR3 length: 14 residues. Germline V gives CDR1 MDHEN, CDR2 SYDVKM. After removal of 5 bases from V and 3 bases from J, the junction contained 5 bases not matched to a gene.

The rearrangement links TRBV28 to TRBJ2-7; TRBD2 matches at 9 bases. What was sequenced was peripheral blood. The receptor comes from a man in his fifties or sixties with Graves' ophthalmopathy. The CDR3 region has the DNA TGTGCCAGCAGTCCGTTAGCGGGAGTCTACGAGCAGTACTTC. It codes for CASSPLAGVYEQYF.